Shown below are 9 T cell receptor beta chains from a single sample sequenced in a study of T cells in Graves' hyperthyroidism and ophthalmopathy. Using RNA transcripts as the source, TCR beta CDR3 regions were amplified. During a first-round RT-PCR of the TCR CDR3, the HTBI primer set was used. TCRdb analysed the multiplex PCR reads with MiXCR anew, one entry per CDR3 protein. The sample gives 400,000 or so distinct CDR3 sequences, over 12% of which show up once; roughly 20% is in the top ten. Material for sequencing was blood. The source of these receptors is a woman in her sixties or seventies with Graves' ophthalmopathy.

This clonotype was seen at least ten times. The V and J genes are TRBV5-5 and TRBJ1-1; D is uncertain. This CDR3 contains 15 residues. The ends were cut back, 1 base at V and 0 bases at J, with 10 bases in the middle. CDR1 is SGHKS, CDR2 YYEKEE, per germline (reference sequence). The CDR3 loop is CASSLHLTVNTEAFF. Here the CDR3 DNA reads TGTGCCAGCAGCTTGCATTTAACCGTGAACACTGAAGCTTTCTTT.

With respect to this clonotype: Just one base apart from a much larger clone, this may be a read error. V gene TRBV5-1 combines with J gene TRBJ2-3; D gene uncertain. Looked up from germline, CDR1 is SGHRS and CDR2 is YFSETQ. The CDR3 is 14 residues long. DNA for the CDR3: TGCGCCAGCAGCGTCGATAGTAGCACAGATACGGAGTATTTT. Amino acids: CASSVDSSTDTEYF.

This clonotype was found many times. This chain joins TRBV27 and TRBJ1-2, with 8 bases lining up with TRBD1. The germline CDR1 and CDR2 sequences are MNHEY and SMNVEV (reference sequence). The length of the CDR3 is 12 residues. Trimming cost V 6 bases and J 4 bases; bases outside gene matches: 1. The CDR3: CASRGQAYGYTF. CDR3 nucleotide sequence: TGTGCCAGCAGGGGACAGGCCTATGGCTACACCTTC.

This clonotype was seen repeatedly, ten times or more. J is TRBJ2-3 and V is TRBV2, with TRBD2 as a possible D gene (7 bases). The germline CDR1 and CDR2 sequences are SNHLY and FYNNEI. V was trimmed by 8 bases and J by 4 bases, leaving 19 bases between them. The length of the CDR3 is 15 residues. CDR3 bases: TGTGCCAGCTATCTGGGGGCAAGCGGGGCAGATACGCAGTATTTT. Its translation is CASYLGASGADTQYF. The complete variable domain, with remaining parts taken from reference TRBV2 and TRBJ2-3, reads EPEVTQTPSHQVTQMGQEVILRCVPISNHLYFYWYRQILGQKVEFLVSFYNNEISEKSEIFDDQFSVERPDGSNFTLKIRSTKLEDSAMYFCASYLGASGADTQYFGPGTRLTVL.

This clonotype was seen ten or more times. The chain carries TRBV28 and TRBJ2-2; the D is unclear. From germline, CDR1 is MDHEN and CDR2 SYDVKM. Deletions cut 5 bases from V and 4 bases from J, with 14 bases between. CDR3 length: 15 residues. The CDR3 DNA reads as TGTGCCAGCAGTCCCCCCCTCGGTAGCACCGGGGAGCTGTTTTTT. This gives the protein CASSPPLGSTGELFF.

The J gene is TRBJ1-5, the V gene TRBV15, with a possible D match to TRBD1 (6 bases). Germline CDR1 reads LNHNV; CDR2 reads YYDKDF (reference sequence). Trimming pared 5 bases from V and 1 base from J, leaving 18 bases between. This CDR3 is built from 17 residues. CDR3 DNA: TGTGCCACCAGCGAACGAACAGGGTCACGGAGCAATCAGCCCCAGCATTTT. Residues: CATSERTGSRSNQPQHF.

This clonotype was counted between two and nine times. The CDR3 DNA is TGCAGCGCAACTAGCGGAGGCACAGATACGCAGTATTTT. Amino acids: CSATSGGTDTQYF. This chain links TRBV29-1 with TRBJ2-3; TRBD2 aligns across 8 bases. Trimming removed 7 bases from V and 1 base from J; junction bases left unmatched: 4. The germline gives CDR1 SQVTM, CDR2 ANQGSEA. There are 13 residues in the CDR3.

This clonotype was observed many times. The chain is built from TRBV6-1 and TRBJ2-7; D may be TRBD2 (5 bases). Germline CDR1 reads MNHNS; CDR2 reads SASEGT. Trimming left V 2 bases short and J 3 bases short, with 17 bases between. This CDR3 has 16 residues. CDR3 sequence (DNA): TGTGCCAGCAGTGAATGGACCGACCCGCGGGTCTACGAGCAGTACTTC. Its protein is CASSEWTDPRVYEQYF.

This clonotype has at least ten counts. The V and J genes are TRBV7-9 and TRBJ1-2; 9 nucleotides agree with TRBD1. The CDR3 extends over 15 amino acids. The germline V gene encodes CDR1 SEHNR and CDR2 FQNEAQ (reference sequence). Losses at the gene ends were 3 bases for V and 4 bases for J; bases not matched to a gene: 6. The CDR3 protein is CASSFWDRAVYGYTF. The CDR3 DNA reads TGTGCCAGCAGCTTCTGGGACAGGGCTGTCTATGGCTACACCTTC.